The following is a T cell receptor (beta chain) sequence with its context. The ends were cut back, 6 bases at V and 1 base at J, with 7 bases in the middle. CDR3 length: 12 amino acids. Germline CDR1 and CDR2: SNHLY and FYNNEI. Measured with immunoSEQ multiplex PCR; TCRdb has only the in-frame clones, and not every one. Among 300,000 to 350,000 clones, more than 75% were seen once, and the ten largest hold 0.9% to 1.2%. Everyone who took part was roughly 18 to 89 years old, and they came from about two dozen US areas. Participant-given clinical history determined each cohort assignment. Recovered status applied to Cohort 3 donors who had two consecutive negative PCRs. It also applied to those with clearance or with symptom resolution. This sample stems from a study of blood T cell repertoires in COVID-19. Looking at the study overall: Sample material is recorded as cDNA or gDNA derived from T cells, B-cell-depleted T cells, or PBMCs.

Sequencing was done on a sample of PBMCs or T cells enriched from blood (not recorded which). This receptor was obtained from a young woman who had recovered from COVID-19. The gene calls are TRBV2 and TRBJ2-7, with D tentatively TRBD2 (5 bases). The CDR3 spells CASRGESYEQYF. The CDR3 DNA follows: TGTGCCAGCAGGGGAGAGTCCTACGAGCAGTACTTC.